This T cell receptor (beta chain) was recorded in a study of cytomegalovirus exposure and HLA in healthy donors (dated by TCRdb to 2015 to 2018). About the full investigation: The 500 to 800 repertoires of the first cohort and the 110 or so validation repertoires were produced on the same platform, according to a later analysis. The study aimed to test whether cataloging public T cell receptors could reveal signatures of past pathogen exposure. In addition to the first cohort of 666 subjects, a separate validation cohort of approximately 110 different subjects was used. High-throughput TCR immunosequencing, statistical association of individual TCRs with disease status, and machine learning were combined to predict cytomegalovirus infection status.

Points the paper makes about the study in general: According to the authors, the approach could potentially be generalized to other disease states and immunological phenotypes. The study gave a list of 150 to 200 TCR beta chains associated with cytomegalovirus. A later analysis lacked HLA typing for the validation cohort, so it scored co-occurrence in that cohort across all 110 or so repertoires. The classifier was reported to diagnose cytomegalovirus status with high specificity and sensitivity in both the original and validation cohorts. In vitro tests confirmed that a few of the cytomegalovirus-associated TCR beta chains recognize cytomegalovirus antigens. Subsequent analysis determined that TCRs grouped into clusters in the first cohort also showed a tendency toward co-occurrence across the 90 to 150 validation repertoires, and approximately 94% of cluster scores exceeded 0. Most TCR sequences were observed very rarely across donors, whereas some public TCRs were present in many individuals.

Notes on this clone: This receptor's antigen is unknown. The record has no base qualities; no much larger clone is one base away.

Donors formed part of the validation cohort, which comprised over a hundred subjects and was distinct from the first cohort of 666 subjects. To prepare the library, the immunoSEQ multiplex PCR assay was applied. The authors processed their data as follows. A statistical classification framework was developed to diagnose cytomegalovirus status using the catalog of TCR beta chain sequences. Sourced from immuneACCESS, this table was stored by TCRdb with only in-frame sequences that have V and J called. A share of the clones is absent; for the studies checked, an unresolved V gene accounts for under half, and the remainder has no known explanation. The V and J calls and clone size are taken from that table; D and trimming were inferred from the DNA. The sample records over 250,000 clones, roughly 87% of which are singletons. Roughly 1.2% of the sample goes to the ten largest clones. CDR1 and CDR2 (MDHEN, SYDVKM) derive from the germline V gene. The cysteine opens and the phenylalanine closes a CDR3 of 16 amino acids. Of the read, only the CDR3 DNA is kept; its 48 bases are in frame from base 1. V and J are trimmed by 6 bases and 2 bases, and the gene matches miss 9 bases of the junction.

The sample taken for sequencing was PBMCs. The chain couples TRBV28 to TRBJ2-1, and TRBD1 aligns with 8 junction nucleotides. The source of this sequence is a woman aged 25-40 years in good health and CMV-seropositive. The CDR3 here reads CASSQPRTGTYNEQFF. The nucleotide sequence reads TGTGCCAGCAGCCAACCCCGGACAGGGACCTACAATGAGCAGTTCTTC.